This TCR beta chain is drawn from a study of T-cell reconstitution after alpha-beta-depleted transplantation in children. In germline, CDR1 is SGDLS, CDR2 YYNGEE. The CDR3 runs to 15 residues. The V and J ends lost 0 bases and 1 base respectively, with 7 bases between them. This clonotype was observed many times. Unique molecular identifiers were used in preparing the TCRbeta library. TCRdb independently ran MiXCR on the PCR reads; one entry per CDR3 protein. The sample gives hundreds of thousands of distinct CDR3 sequences, more than 20% of which show up once; over 2.5% is in the top ten. The material sequenced was PBMCs, taken before TCRalphabeta/CD19-depleted stem cell transplant. The V call is TRBV9, the J call TRBJ2-2, with a weak D call TRBD1 (6 bases). This TCR derives from a girl aged 2 to 10 with Fanconi anemia, due to receive a stem cell transplant. The CDR3 sequence is CASSVEQGNTGELFF. The DNA of the CDR3 is TGTGCCAGCAGCGTAGAACAGGGGAACACCGGGGAGCTGTTTTTT.